The next 18 T cell receptor beta chains were all read from a single sample in a study of T cells after yellow fever vaccination. One entry per CDR3 protein results from TCRdb running MiXCR on the 5' RACE reads. The sample lists about 350,000 distinct CDR3 sequences, around 13% seen once, with roughly 3% in the top ten. The input for sequencing was CD4+ T cells sorted from PBMCs, taken 15 days after the yellow fever booster vaccination. These receptor sequences come from a man younger than 35 who received the YFV17D yellow fever vaccine.

This clonotype was counted between two and nine times. CDR3 nucleotides: TGTGCCAGCAGCAGGGACGGCTCACACGAGCAGTACGTC. This encodes CASSRDGSHEQYV. The chain joins TRBV6-5 to TRBJ2-7; perhaps D is TRBD1 or TRBD2 (5 bases each). V shed 6 bases and J shed 5 bases, with 14 bases lying between them. Germline CDR1 and CDR2: MNHEY and SVGAGI. The CDR3 runs to 13 residues.

Comment on this clonotype: A junction end diverges from the germline sequence, so it may reflect a read error. The genes are TRBV15 and TRBJ2-1; the match to TRBD2 covers 8 bases. The CDR3 has 15 residues. Per the germline V gene, CDR1 is LNHNV and CDR2 is YYDKDF (reference sequence). The CDR3 loop reads CSTSRDPSGGNEQFF. The CDR3 bases are TGTTCCACCAGCAGAGATCCTTCGGGAGGGAATGAGCAGTTCTTC.

The chain combines TRBV30 with TRBJ1-1, with TRBD1 as a possible D gene (5 bases). CDR1 and CDR2 (germline): GTSNPN, SVGIG (reference sequence). This CDR3 has 11 residues. V was clipped by 2 bases and J by 10 bases, with 11 bases between them. The CDR3 sequence is CAWSLGGAAFF. The DNA of the CDR3 is TGTGCCTGGAGTCTCGGGGGTGCAGCTTTCTTT.

This clonotype was observed many times. This rearrangement joins TRBV7-9 to TRBJ2-5; D gene unclear. V lost 5 bases, J lost 4 bases, and 11 bases lay in between. This CDR3 comprises 13 residues. CDR1 SEHNR and CDR2 FQNEAQ come from the germline V gene (reference sequence). Written as DNA, the CDR3 is TGTGCCAGCAGCCCGTCTCTCGGAGAGACCCAGTACTTC. Protein sequence: CASSPSLGETQYF.

This clonotype was picked up a small number of times. V usage is TRBV12-3 or TRBV12-4 and J usage is TRBJ1-5; possibly TRBD1 for D (5 bases). The CDR3 loop spans 13 amino acids. Trimming cost V 7 bases and J 6 bases, with 13 bases left between them. CDR3 in amino acids: CASNRQAGQPQHF. The CDR3 DNA is TGTGCCAGCAACAGGCAGGCGGGTCAGCCCCAGCATTTT.

This clonotype occurred many times. The DNA for the CDR3 is TGTGCCAGCAGTGAAGCCGCGGGACCAGGGAAGGATGGGCAGTATTTT. Its translation: CASSEAAGPGKDGQYF. The chain couples TRBV2 to TRBJ2-3, with D perhaps matching TRBD2 (6 bases). Between the trimmed V and J ends, which lost 0 bases and 11 bases, there was a span of 21 bases. From germline, CDR1 is SNHLY and CDR2 FYNNEI. This CDR3 region has 16 residues.

This clonotype was picked up a small number of times. The chain has TRBV29-1 and TRBJ1-2; maybe TRBD1 (6 bases). V gave up 7 bases and J gave up 7 bases, with 16 bases separating them. The length of the CDR3 is 12 residues. Germline CDR1 SQVTM, CDR2 ANQGSEA. CDR3: CSGTTGNGGYTF. The CDR3 DNA is TGCAGCGGAACCACAGGGAACGGTGGCTACACCTTC.

This chain connects TRBV24-1 to TRBJ1-5; 9 bases are a match to TRBD1. The V and J ends lost 2 bases and 6 bases, in that order; junction bases with no gene match: 1. The CDR3 is made up of 14 amino acids. Looked up from germline, CDR1 is KGHDR and CDR2 is SFDVKD. CDR3 sequence (DNA): TGTGCCACCAGTGATTCACAGGGGGCTCAGCCCCAGCATTTT. It is translated as CATSDSQGAQPQHF.

There are a few counts of this clonotype. The genes are TRBV5-1 and TRBJ1-3, with TRBD1 as a possible D gene (5 bases). The V and J ends lost 0 bases and 0 bases respectively, with 10 bases between them. Germline CDR1 is SGHRS and CDR2 is YFSETQ. The CDR3 loop spans 16 amino acids. The DNA of the CDR3 is TGCGCCAGCAGCTTGGAGGCAGGGAACTCTGGAAACACCATATATTTT. Residues: CASSLEAGNSGNTIYF. The complete variable domain, with remaining parts taken from reference TRBV5-1 and TRBJ1-3, reads KAGVTQTPRYLIKTRGQQVTLSCSPISGHRSVSWYQQTPGQGLQFLFEYFSETQRNKGNFPGRFSGRQFSNSRSEMNVSTLELGDSALYLCASSLEAGNSGNTIYFGEGSWLTVV.

There are a few counts of this clonotype. The V and J genes are TRBV7-2 and TRBJ1-3; D unresolved. Germline V lookup: CDR1 SGHTA, CDR2 FQGNSA. CDR3 length: 15 residues. V gave up 2 bases and J gave up 0 bases, with 8 bases separating them. For the CDR3, the DNA is TGTGCCAGCAGCTTACAGACCAGCTCTGGAAACACCATATATTTT. Its translation: CASSLQTSSGNTIYF.

In this sample, this clonotype turned up a few times. The chain is built from TRBV4-2 and TRBJ2-3; 11 bases align to TRBD2. V gave up 3 bases and J gave up 2 bases; unmatched junction bases: 4. The germline gives CDR1 LGHNA, CDR2 YNFKEQ. This CDR3 spans 16 amino acids. DNA for the CDR3: TGTGCCAGCAGCCATGTTAGCGGGGGGGCCACAGATACGCAGTATTTT. Protein: CASSHVSGGATDTQYF.

CDR3 loop: CASRAGGNTPQHF. Written as DNA, the CDR3 is TGTGCCAGCAGAGCAGGGGGCAATACGCCCCAGCATTTT. The V and J genes are TRBV6-5 and TRBJ1-5, with 8 bases lining up with TRBD1. J gave up 9 bases and V 6 bases, and 7 bases lay outside the gene matches. Germline V lookup: CDR1 MNHEY, CDR2 SVGAGI. This CDR3 is built from 13 residues.

The chain combines TRBV2 with TRBJ1-2; D is unclear. The CDR3 contains 13 residues. Looked up from germline, CDR1 is SNHLY and CDR2 is FYNNEI. Trimming took off 7 bases at V and 4 bases at J, with 13 bases between the two ends. The CDR3 protein is CASTGPGPYGYTF. The CDR3 DNA reads TGTGCCAGCACCGGTCCGGGCCCCTATGGCTACACCTTC.

The rearrangement uses TRBV9 and TRBJ2-3, with D possibly TRBD1 on 5 matching bases. CDR3 length: 14 amino acids. Trimming left V 1 base short and J 2 bases short, with 8 bases between. Germline V gives CDR1 SGDLS, CDR2 YYNGEE. CDR3 loop: CASSVRQSTDTQYF. The CDR3 nucleotides are TGTGCCAGCAGCGTACGACAGTCCACAGATACGCAGTATTTT.

The chain employs TRBV6-6 and TRBJ1-3, with 9 bases that match TRBD1. After removal of 4 bases from V and 0 bases from J, the junction contained 19 bases not matched to a gene. This CDR3 comprises 21 residues. The germline V gene has CDR1 MNHNY and CDR2 SVGAGI (reference sequence). In DNA form, the CDR3 reads TGTGCCAGCAGTTTCCGTCCTCCGGGACAGGGAAGCACGAGCTCTGGAAACACCATATATTTT. Translating gives CASSFRPPGQGSTSSGNTIYF.

The rearrangement uses TRBV7-2 and TRBJ2-1; 10 nucleotides line up with TRBD2. Trimming removed 3 bases from V and 4 bases from J; junction bases left unmatched: 6. The germline gives CDR1 SGHTA, CDR2 FQGNSA. There are 16 residues in the CDR3. The CDR3 region is CASSFYSGGYYNEQFF. CDR3 in DNA: TGTGCCAGCAGCTTTTATAGCGGGGGGTATTACAATGAGCAGTTCTTC.

This clonotype was seen repeatedly, ten times or more. This chain uses TRBV5-1 with TRBJ2-3; 8 bases are a match to TRBD2. Germline V gene lookup returns CDR1 SGHRS and CDR2 YFSETQ. V trimming: 0 bases; J trimming: 2 bases; junction bases outside the gene matches: 2. The CDR3 is 15 amino acids. The CDR3 here is CASSLGLAFTDTQYF. The CDR3 bases are TGCGCCAGCAGCTTGGGACTAGCGTTCACAGATACGCAGTATTTT.

This clonotype was seen more than once but under ten times. The chain has TRBV7-3 and TRBJ2-2, with D perhaps given as TRBD1 or TRBD2 (5 bases each). CDR1 SGHTA and CDR2 FQGTGA come from the germline V gene. The CDR3 contains 14 residues. Deletions cut 5 bases from V and 5 bases from J, with 12 bases between. The CDR3 coding sequence is TGTGCCAGCAGCACCGGGACCTCAACCGGGGAGCTGTTTTTT. This codes for CASSTGTSTGELFF.